Listed below are T cell receptor beta chains from one sample, sequenced in a study of blood T cell repertoires in COVID-19. This table comes from immunoSEQ multiplex PCR, and its TCRdb copy is limited to in-frame clones, with some not included. In the table there are 250,000 to 400,000 clones, roughly 88% of which are singletons. Sequencing was performed on peripheral blood. The receptors come from a woman aged 25 to 39 with COVID-19, enrolled during active disease. CDR3s include the opening cysteine and the closing phenylalanine or tryptophan. The D gene is left open where the match is weak. Where a row states a size, it is once, few, many or the class of an expanded clone; other rows omit it.

v_gene	d_gene	abundance	j_gene	CDR3nt	CDR3aa
TRBV5-3	.	.	TRBJ2-4	TGTGCCAGAAGCCCGCGGACATCACTAGCCAAAAACATTCAGTACTTC	CARSPRTSLAKNIQYF
TRBV6-5	TRBD1	.	TRBJ1-5	TGTGCCAGCAGACCGGACAGGCGTAGCAATCAGCCCCAGCATTTT	CASRPDRRSNQPQHF
TRBV2	TRBD1	.	TRBJ1-1	TGTGCCAGCAACCGACAGGGCTCCGGGGGTGAAGCTTTCTTT	CASNRQGSGGEAFF
TRBV7-8	.	.	TRBJ1-1	TGTGCCAGCAGCTTATCGGGAGGGGTCACTGAAGCTTTCTTT	CASSLSGGVTEAFF
TRBV11-3	.	.	TRBJ1-1	TGTGCCAGCAGCTTAGGAAGGAGAACTGAAGCTTTCTTT	CASSLGRRTEAFF
TRBV7-4	TRBD1	.	TRBJ1-5	TGTGCCAGCAGCTTGGGGGACAGGAGGTATCAGCCCCAGCATTTT	CASSLGDRRYQPQHF
TRBV11-2	.	.	TRBJ1-2	TGTGCCAGCAGCCCTGACAGTAGCTATGGCTACACCTTC	CASSPDSSYGYTF
TRBV7-9	.	once	TRBJ1-1	TGTGCCAGCAGCTTAACGACAGGGAACACTGAAGCTTTCTTT	CASSLTTGNTEAFF
TRBV5-1	.	.	TRBJ1-5	TGCGCCAGCAGCTTGGGGCAGGACTTCCAGCCCCAGCATTTT	CASSLGQDFQPQHF
TRBV5-1	TRBD1	.	TRBJ2-1	TGCGCCAGCTTACAGGCCCCCGGACAGGGGTCCAATGAGCAGTTCTTC	CASLQAPGQGSNEQFF
TRBV5-1	TRBD2	.	TRBJ2-3	TGCGCCAGCAGCTTGTTCAGCGGGGGACCTCCAACCCCAGATACGCAGTATTTT	CASSLFSGGPPTPDTQYF